This T cell receptor (beta chain) comes out of a study of spatial heterogeneity in lung cancer. Across the whole study: More beta-chain than alpha-chain sequences were consistently detected. General study results and limits: Resection blood, more than follow-up blood, showed ubiquitous expanded tumor TCRs.

Time point described: sample taken at primary tumor resection. The authors sequenced whole RNA from tumor, nontumor lung or frozen PBMC without sorting. V dropped 1 base and J dropped 8 bases, with 12 bases sitting between them. This CDR3 spans 14 amino acids. CDR1 SNHLY and CDR2 FYNNEI come from the germline V gene. Each TCR cDNA molecule carried a unique molecular identifier. TCRdb fed the 5' RACE reads into MiXCR, producing one record per CDR3 protein. Here the sample spans 40,000 to 50,000 distinct CDR3 sequences, roughly 7.6% being singletons. About this clonotype: Its target is unknown.

The source of this sequence is a female donor with early-stage non-small cell lung cancer. V and J are TRBV2 and TRBJ2-1; perhaps TRBD2 as D (5 bases). The sample here was PBMCs, taken at surgery. CDR3 protein: CASSEVSSLDEQFF. As DNA, the CDR3 is TGTGCCAGCAGTGAAGTGTCTAGCTTGGATGAGCAGTTCTTC.